This T cell receptor beta chain is from a study of post-analysis software for immune sequencing data. Study-wide results and caveats: Among roughly 5 TRBV segments more frequent in patients than controls were TRBV5-6, TRBV5-1 and TRBV20-1. Controls significantly exceeded multiple sclerosis patients in normalized Chao1 diversity.

Germline V gene data show CDR1 as ENHRY and CDR2 as SYGVKD. The ends were cut back, 4 bases at V and 0 bases at J, with 13 bases in the middle. CDR3 length: 17 amino acids. The TCR beta cDNA libraries carried unique molecular identifiers. Input of roughly 1 to 11 million T cells yielded hundreds of thousands of cDNA molecules. TCRdb redid the calling of the PCR reads with MiXCR, one entry per CDR3 protein. This table has 180,000 or so distinct CDR3 sequences, approximately 28% appearing once. This clonotype appeared a few times. The antigen is undetermined. The TCR originated in a girl aged 2 to 17 with multiple sclerosis. The sequenced sample consisted of blood. This chain connects TRBV10-3 to TRBJ2-6; possibly TRBD2 for D (6 bases). CDR3 region: CAISGMGLLSGANVLTF. For the CDR3, the DNA is TGTGCCATCAGTGGGATGGGACTGCTCTCTGGGGCCAACGTCCTGACTTTC.